The 19 T cell receptor beta chains listed next were all sequenced from one sample in a study of T cell responses to AZD1222 COVID-19 vaccine. Measured with immunoSEQ multiplex PCR; TCRdb has only the in-frame clones, and not every one. The data show 80,000 or so clones, around nine tenths seen once. Sequencing used peripheral blood, obtained on day 0 of AZD1222 vaccination. The receptors shown here come from an adult in good health.

The chain combines TRBV5-6 with TRBJ1-2; D ambiguous. CDR1 SGHDT and CDR2 YYEEEE come from the germline V gene. V was pared by 2 bases and J by 4 bases, with 15 bases between. CDR3 length equals 15 residues. Here the CDR3 reads CASSFGVRPIYGYTF. CDR3 nucleotides: TGTGCCAGCAGCTTCGGGGTCAGGCCCATCTATGGCTACACCTTC.

The gene calls are TRBV30 and TRBJ1-2, with 7 bases lining up with TRBD1. V dropped 2 bases and J dropped 6; count of bases not matched to a gene: 3. Per germline, CDR1 GTSNPN and CDR2 SVGIG (reference sequence). The CDR3 length is 12 residues. This chain's CDR3 is CAWSQGVNGYTF. The DNA of the CDR3 is TGTGCCTGGAGTCAGGGGGTGAATGGCTACACCTTC.

The chain carries TRBV3-1 (or the pseudogene TRBV3-2) and TRBJ2-1, with 12 positions matching TRBD2. Unmatched junction bases numbered 4, after V lost 4 bases and J lost 12 bases. Germline-derived CDR1 and CDR2 are LGHDT and YNNKEL (reference sequence). CDR3 size: 13 residues. CDR3 nucleotide sequence: TGTGCCAGCAGCCCCATGGGACTAGCGGGGCAGTTCTTC. It is translated as CASSPMGLAGQFF.

The DNA for the CDR3 is TGTGCCAGTTCTTCTCTCAGGGATAAGATGGTCAACACCGGGGAGCTGTTTTTT. The encoded protein is CASSSLRDKMVNTGELFF. The chain joins TRBV19 to TRBJ2-2, with D possibly being TRBD1 (5 bases). This CDR3 comprises 18 residues. Trimming stripped 8 bases from V and 2 bases from J, with 24 bases between. Looked up from germline, CDR1 is LNHDA and CDR2 is SQIVND (reference sequence).

V gene TRBV6-2 or TRBV6-3 combines with J gene TRBJ2-7, with D perhaps TRBD2 (6 bases). Trimming pared 4 bases from V and 7 bases from J, leaving 17 bases between. CDR1 is MNHEY, CDR2 SVGEGT, per germline. The CDR3 loop spans 14 amino acids. The CDR3 spells CASSLPFLAKEQYF. The DNA for the CDR3 is TGTGCCAGCAGTTTACCCTTCCTAGCGAAAGAGCAGTACTTC.

V is TRBV2 and J is TRBJ1-6; a possible D gene is TRBD1 (6 bases). The germline V and J ends were trimmed by 3 bases and 9 bases, with 9 bases remaining between them. There are 13 residues in the CDR3. Germline V gene data show CDR1 as SNHLY and CDR2 as FYNNEI. CDR3 DNA sequence: TGTGCCAGCAGTGAGACAGGTTCTTCACCCCTCCACTTT. It codes for CASSETGSSPLHF.

V gene TRBV12-3 or TRBV12-4 combines with J gene TRBJ2-3, with no clear D. The V and J ends lost 7 bases and 6 bases respectively, with 14 bases between them. This CDR3 has 13 amino acids. The CDR3 loop is CASKTRSVDTQYF. For the CDR3, the DNA is TGTGCCAGCAAAACCAGAAGCGTCGATACGCAGTATTTT.

The chain carries TRBV14 and TRBJ2-1; D gene uncertain. Per the germline V gene, CDR1 is SGHDN and CDR2 is FVKESK. V was trimmed by 2 bases and J by 10 bases, leaving 9 bases between them. The CDR3 length is 12 residues. The CDR3 DNA is TGTGCCAGCAGCCAATCTTCTGGGGAGCAGTTCTTC. Translation: CASSQSSGEQFF.

This sequence joins TRBV15 and TRBJ1-5; D is perhaps TRBD1 (6 bases). V was pared by 9 bases and J by 7 bases, with 16 bases between. The germline V gene encodes CDR1 LNHNV and CDR2 YYDKDF (reference sequence). The CDR3 is 13 amino acids. In DNA form, the CDR3 reads TGTGCCACAGGGGGGGGCATCGGCCAGCCCCAGCATTTT. The encoded protein is CATGGGIGQPQHF.

The CDR3 sequence is CASSLRLSNGYTF. DNA of the CDR3: TGTGCCAGCAGTCTAAGACTAAGCAATGGCTACACCTTC. The rearrangement links TRBV12-3 or TRBV12-4 to TRBJ1-2; D call uncertain. This CDR3 has 13 amino acids. The V end was cut by 5 bases, the J end by 6 bases, with 13 bases between.

J is TRBJ2-5 and V is TRBV13; possible D gene TRBD2, 5 bases. Trimming cost V 6 bases and J 2 bases, with 19 bases left between them. There are 16 residues in the CDR3. Germline V gives CDR1 PRHDT, CDR2 FYEKMQ (reference sequence). The DNA for the CDR3 is TGTGCCAGCAGTAATAAACTTCCGGGGTCGCAAGAGACCCAGTACTTC. Protein sequence: CASSNKLPGSQETQYF.

On this clone itself: An end of the junction differs from the germline gene, which may be a read error. The genes are TRBV12-5 and TRBJ2-1, with 11 nucleotides matching TRBD1. Germline CDR1 reads LGHNT; CDR2 reads FRNRAP. The CDR3 is 11 amino acids. The CDR3 coding sequence is TGTGCTAGTGGTTACGGGGACAGGGGGGTCTTC. It encodes CASGYGDRGVF. Complete variable domain (other parts from reference TRBV12-5 and TRBJ2-1): DARVTQTPRHKVTEMGQEVTMRCQPILGHNTVFWYRQTMMQGLELLAYFRNRAPLDDSGMPKDRFSAEMPDATLATLKIQPSEPRDSAVYFCASGYGDRGVFGPGTRLTVL.

V usage is TRBV7-2 and J usage is TRBJ1-3; D remains ambiguous. The germline V and J ends were trimmed by 5 bases and 0 bases, with 11 bases remaining between them. The CDR3 extends over 15 amino acids. Germline V lookup: CDR1 SGHTA, CDR2 FQGNSA. CDR3 loop: CASSQTPSSGNTIYF. The CDR3 nucleotides read TGTGCCAGCAGCCAAACACCGAGCTCTGGAAACACCATATATTTT.

The J gene is TRBJ1-1, the V gene TRBV5-1; D is possibly TRBD1 (6 bases). V was shortened by 4 bases and J by 1 base, with 14 bases between the two germline ends. The CDR3 contains 15 residues. Germline V gene lookup returns CDR1 SGHRS and CDR2 YFSETQ. This CDR3 is CASSTVGASNTEAFF. CDR3 sequence (DNA): TGCGCCAGCAGCACGGTGGGGGCATCGAACACTGAAGCTTTCTTT. The full variable domain, in which reference TRBV5-1 and TRBJ1-1 provide the parts outside the CDR3, is KAGVTQTPRYLIKTRGQQVTLSCSPISGHRSVSWYQQTPGQGLQFLFEYFSETQRNKGNFPGRFSGRQFSNSRSEMNVSTLELGDSALYLCASSTVGASNTEAFFGQGTRLTVV.

V usage is TRBV6-5 and J usage is TRBJ1-3, with a weak D call TRBD1 (5 bases). Germline assignment: CDR1 MNHEY and CDR2 SVGAGI. CDR3 length: 14 amino acids. The V and J ends lost 7 bases and 0 bases respectively, with 10 bases between them. The CDR3 is CASKDSFSGNTIYF. CDR3 DNA sequence: TGTGCCAGCAAAGACAGTTTCTCTGGAAACACCATATATTTT.

This clone appeared a single time. V gene TRBV7-2 combines with J gene TRBJ1-3; D not certain. Germline loops: CDR1 SGHTA, CDR2 FQGNSA. V was pared by 2 bases and J by 0 bases, with 14 bases between. The CDR3 is 17 amino acids. The CDR3 bases are TGTGCCAGCAGCTTACAGCATCGGGTCAGCTCTGGAAACACCATATATTTT. This codes for CASSLQHRVSSGNTIYF.

The J gene is TRBJ1-1, the V gene TRBV7-9; D is perhaps TRBD1 (5 bases). This CDR3 is built from 15 residues. CDR1 is SEHNR and CDR2 is FQNEAQ in the germline V gene (reference sequence). Between the trimmed V and J ends, which lost 4 bases and 2 bases, there was a span of 14 bases. Written as DNA, the CDR3 is TGTGCCAGCAGCTCCCCCCAGGGCCTAAACACTGAAGCTTTCTTT. The encoded protein is CASSSPQGLNTEAFF.

This clone appeared a few times. V and J are TRBV11-2 and TRBJ1-5, with TRBD1 matching 9 bases. CDR1 and CDR2 from the germline V gene are SGHAT and FQNNGV. The ends lost 5 bases at V and 5 bases at J; junction bases unmatched: 4. The CDR3 is made up of 14 amino acids. The CDR3, as DNA: TGTGCCAGCAGCGAACAGGGGGCTTATCAGCCCCAGCATTTT. Its translation: CASSEQGAYQPQHF.

The chain has TRBV7-9 and TRBJ2-1; 8 nucleotides agree with TRBD2. This CDR3 is 18 amino acids long. CDR1 and CDR2 (germline): SEHNR, FQNEAQ (reference sequence). J gave up 3 bases and V 5 bases, and 15 bases lay outside the gene matches. The CDR3 is CASSTTTPLREVYNEQFF. The CDR3 region has the DNA TGTGCCAGCAGCACTACCACCCCTCTGCGGGAGGTCTACAATGAGCAGTTCTTC.